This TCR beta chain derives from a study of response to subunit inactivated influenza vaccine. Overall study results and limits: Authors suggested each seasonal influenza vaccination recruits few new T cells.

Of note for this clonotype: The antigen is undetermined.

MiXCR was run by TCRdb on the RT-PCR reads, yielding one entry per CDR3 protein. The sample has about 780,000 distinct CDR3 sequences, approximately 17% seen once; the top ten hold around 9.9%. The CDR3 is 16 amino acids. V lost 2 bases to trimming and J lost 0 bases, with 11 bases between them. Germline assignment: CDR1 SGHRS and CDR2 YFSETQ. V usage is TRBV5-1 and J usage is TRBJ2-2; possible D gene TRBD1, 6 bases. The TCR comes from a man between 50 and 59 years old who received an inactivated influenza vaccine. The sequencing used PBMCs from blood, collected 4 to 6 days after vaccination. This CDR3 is CASSFSGTTNTGELFF. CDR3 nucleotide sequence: TGCGCCAGCAGCTTTTCCGGGACAACGAACACCGGGGAGCTGTTTTTT.